This TCR beta chain comes out of a study of cytomegalovirus exposure and HLA in healthy donors. Background on the study: Samples from HLA-typed donors yielded about 85 million unique TCRs in an early data release.

Whole-study findings and limits: TCR sequences were mostly rare, though some public TCRs occurred in many donors.

PCR was performed using 60 Vbeta and 13 Jbeta primers. Sequencing used immunoSEQ multiplex PCR; TCRdb keeps in-frame clones, though not all of them. This sample has some 87,000 clones, with 62% found just once. This CDR3 is 16 amino acids long. Trimming stripped 3 bases from V and 9 bases from J, with 22 bases between. Per germline, CDR1 SGHTS and CDR2 YDEGEE. There are a few counts of this clone. As yet, its antigen is unknown. This chain connects TRBV5-8 to TRBJ2-1, with a weak D call TRBD2 (7 bases). The receptor was derived from a woman aged 25 to 39 in good health and CMV-seropositive. Sequenced sample: PBMCs. CDR3: CASSYGGLRGKGEQFF. CDR3 coding DNA: TGTGCCAGCAGCTACGGGGGGCTTCGAGGGAAGGGTGAGCAGTTCTTC.